What follows are 28 T cell receptor beta chains derived from one specimen sequenced in a study of T cell responses to AZD1222 COVID-19 vaccine. Sequencing was performed with immunoSEQ multiplex PCR; in TCRdb, only in-frame clones are kept and a portion is missing. This sample carries about 120,000 clones, 70% to 90% of them seen once, and the ten largest clones take about 10%. The sample consisted of peripheral blood, taken on day 0 of AZD1222 vaccination. The receptors were gathered from an adult in good health.

The rearrangement joins TRBV6-5 to TRBJ2-2; tentatively, D is TRBD2 (6 bases). The CDR3 spans 15 residues. The ends were cut back, 3 bases at V and 7 bases at J, with 15 bases in the middle. Germline CDR1 and CDR2: MNHEY and SVGAGI. The CDR3 nucleotides read TGTGCCAGCAGTTATTTAGGAGGGCCGTACGGGGAGCTGTTTTTT. As protein: CASSYLGGPYGELFF.

The rearrangement joins TRBV10-2 to TRBJ1-6; 9 bases match TRBD1. J gave up 7 bases and V 8 bases, and 6 bases lay outside the gene matches. This CDR3 is built from 14 residues. Germline loops: CDR1 WSHSY, CDR2 SAAADI. The CDR3 loop is CASGGDRENSPLHF. DNA for the CDR3: TGCGCCAGCGGGGGGGACAGGGAAAATTCACCCCTCCACTTT.

CDR3 amino acids: CASSISWRGRGEKLFF. The CDR3 DNA reads TGTGCCAGTAGTATCTCCTGGAGGGGGCGCGGTGAAAAACTGTTTTTT. The rearrangement uses TRBV19 and TRBJ1-4; 7 positions agree with TRBD1. Unmatched junction bases numbered 11, after V lost 3 bases and J lost 7 bases. The CDR3 contains 16 residues. The germline V gene encodes CDR1 LNHDA and CDR2 SQIVND (reference sequence).

V usage is TRBV5-4 and J usage is TRBJ1-5, with D unclear. The CDR3 covers 15 residues. Germline CDR1 reads SGHNT; CDR2 reads YYREEE (reference sequence). V was cut by 0 bases and J by 0 bases, with 7 bases left in between. CDR3 sequence (DNA): TGTGCCAGCAGCTTGGAGCCGGTTAGCAATCAGCCCCAGCATTTT. Encoded protein: CASSLEPVSNQPQHF.

This chain uses TRBV3-1 (or the pseudogene TRBV3-2) with TRBJ2-7; 8 bases match TRBD2. The CDR3 is 18 amino acids. The germline V gene encodes CDR1 LGHDT and CDR2 YNNKEL (reference sequence). Trimming removed 4 bases from V and 4 bases from J; junction bases left unmatched: 18. CDR3 protein: CASSPDREGLGRAYEQYF. CDR3 nucleotide sequence: TGTGCCAGCAGCCCCGACCGGGAGGGTCTGGGACGAGCGTACGAGCAGTACTTC.

This chain joins TRBV5-1 and TRBJ2-3; tentative D call: TRBD1 (6 bases). The CDR3 length is 17 residues. Trimming took 0 bases from V and 1 from J, leaving 15 bases between them. CDR1 and CDR2 (germline): SGHRS, YFSETQ. CDR3 region: CASSLGRGSGGTDTQYF. CDR3 bases: TGCGCCAGCAGCTTGGGCAGGGGATCCGGCGGCACAGATACGCAGTATTTT.

This chain joins TRBV18 and TRBJ1-3; the D gene is possibly TRBD1 (6 bases). Trimming took 1 base from V and 2 from J, leaving 9 bases between them. Per germline, CDR1 KGHSH and CDR2 LQKENI. CDR3 length equals 15 residues. CDR3 in DNA: TGTGCCAGCTCACCACGTACAGGGACTGGAAACACCATATATTTT. It codes for CASSPRTGTGNTIYF.

The CDR3 DNA reads as TGTGCCAGCAGCTTGGCAGGGATCCTCAATCAGCCCCAGCATTTT. It yields the protein CASSLAGILNQPQHF. The chain uses TRBV7-2 and TRBJ1-5, with a weak D call TRBD1 (5 bases). This CDR3 contains 15 residues. V was cut by 3 bases and J by 3 bases, with 12 bases left in between. Germline loops: CDR1 SGHTA, CDR2 FQGNSA.

The chain carries TRBV7-2 and TRBJ2-2, with TRBD1 matching 7 bases. Germline-derived CDR1 and CDR2 are SGHTA and FQGNSA. CDR3 length: 16 residues. V dropped 4 bases and J dropped 6; count of bases not matched to a gene: 11. CDR3 loop: CASSSSSGTAAGELFF. The CDR3 bases are TGTGCCAGCAGCTCCTCCTCCGGGACAGCGGCCGGGGAGCTGTTTTTT.

The rearrangement joins TRBV27 to TRBJ1-2; perhaps TRBD1 as D (6 bases). V lost 6 bases and J 7 bases, leaving 12 bases between the germline ends. The CDR3 runs to 12 residues. CDR1 and CDR2 from the germline V gene are MNHEY and SMNVEV (reference sequence). The CDR3 DNA sequence: TGTGCCAGCAGCGAGGGGGTCGGTGGCTACACCTTC. Its protein product is CASSEGVGGYTF.

Comments on this clone: The junction does not match germline at one end; this may be a read error. The CDR3 loop reads CASSVDVPYEQYF. DNA for the CDR3: TGTGCCAGTAGTGTAGACGTTCCCTACGAGCAGTACTTC. V gene TRBV19 combines with J gene TRBJ2-7; D is ambiguous. CDR3 length: 13 amino acids. In germline, CDR1 is LNHDA, CDR2 SQIVND (reference sequence).

This chain joins TRBV6-2 or TRBV6-3 and TRBJ2-7; tentative D call: TRBD2 (7 bases). The V gene lost 5 bases and the J gene lost 5 bases, with 19 bases spanning the gap. The CDR3 is 15 residues long. CDR1 is MNHEY and CDR2 is SVGEGT in the germline V gene. The CDR3 reads CASSARGGARNEQYF. The CDR3 DNA reads as TGTGCCAGCAGTGCAAGGGGGGGCGCTAGGAACGAGCAGTACTTC.

V and J are TRBV7-9 and TRBJ2-5, with D perhaps TRBD1 (6 bases). V shed 5 bases and J shed 3 bases, with 13 bases lying between them. Germline V CDR1 and CDR2: SEHNR, FQNEAQ (reference sequence). The CDR3 runs to 14 residues. The CDR3: CASSLQGFKETQYF. In nucleotides, the CDR3 is TGTGCCAGCAGCCTCCAGGGGTTCAAAGAGACCCAGTACTTC.

The chain is built from TRBV28 and TRBJ1-5; 8 bases are a match to TRBD1. CDR1 is MDHEN, CDR2 SYDVKM, per germline. The CDR3 extends over 14 amino acids. J gave up 6 bases and V 2 bases, and 3 bases lay outside the gene matches. CDR3 DNA sequence: TGTGCCAGCAGTTTAGCAGGGGGCCGTCAGCCCCAGCATTTT. It encodes CASSLAGGRQPQHF.

The chain joins TRBV19 to TRBJ2-6, with D perhaps TRBD2 (5 bases). The V gene lost 4 bases and the J gene lost 1 base, with 8 bases spanning the gap. CDR1 is LNHDA, CDR2 SQIVND, per germline (reference sequence). The CDR3 runs 15 residues. The CDR3 DNA sequence: TGTGCCAGTAGTAGGTCGGGGTCTGGGGCCAACGTCCTGACTTTC. Translated: CASSRSGSGANVLTF. The whole variable domain, remainder taken from reference TRBV19 and TRBJ2-6, is DGGITQSPKYLFRKEGQNVTLSCEQNLNHDAMYWYRQDPGQGLRLIYYSQIVNDFQKGDIAEGYSVSREKKESFPLTVTSAQKNPTAFYLCASSRSGSGANVLTFGAGSRLTVL.

The J gene is TRBJ1-2, the V gene TRBV30, with D perhaps matching TRBD1 (5 bases). V was shortened by 5 bases and J by 8 bases, with 15 bases between the two germline ends. The CDR3 sequence is 12 residues long. Germline CDR1 reads GTSNPN; CDR2 reads SVGIG (reference sequence). CDR3 protein: CAWGSGGAGYTF. The CDR3 nucleotides read TGTGCCTGGGGGTCGGGAGGGGCCGGCTACACCTTC.

CDR3 amino acids: CASSSPRRNTGELFF. CDR3 DNA: TGTGCCAGCAGTTCTCCACGGAGAAACACCGGGGAGCTGTTTTTT. The chain has TRBV28 and TRBJ2-2; D gene uncertain. CDR1 is MDHEN and CDR2 is SYDVKM in the germline V gene. V lost 4 bases and J 2 bases, leaving 11 bases between the germline ends. The CDR3 spans 15 residues. Using reference TRBV28 and TRBJ2-2 for the parts outside the CDR3, the full variable domain is DVKVTQSSRYLVKRTGEKVFLECVQDMDHENMFWYRQDPGLGLRLIYFSYDVKMKEKGDIPEGYSVSREKKERFSLILESASTNQTSMYLCASSSPRRNTGELFFGEGSRLTVL.

The chain is built from TRBV3-1 (or the pseudogene TRBV3-2) and TRBJ1-2, with D perhaps TRBD1 (5 bases). Germline V gene lookup returns CDR1 LGHDT and CDR2 YNNKEL (reference sequence). Trimming stripped 0 bases from V and 8 bases from J, with 16 bases between. CDR3 size: 15 residues. The CDR3 reads CASSQDNGLRGGYTF. In DNA form, the CDR3 reads TGTGCCAGCAGCCAAGATAATGGCCTCCGGGGCGGCTACACCTTC.

CDR3 coding DNA: TGTGCCAGCAGTAGTGGCATGAACACTGAAGCTTTCTTT. Its protein is CASSSGMNTEAFF. The V gene is TRBV25-1, the J gene TRBJ1-1; no reliable D call. CDR3 length: 13 residues. Germline lookup yields CDR1 MGHDK and CDR2 SYGVNS. V lost 5 bases and J lost 0, with 7 bases in between.

The rearrangement joins TRBV7-9 to TRBJ2-2, with D unclear. The CDR3 is 15 amino acids. In germline, CDR1 is SEHNR, CDR2 FQNEAQ (reference sequence). Between the trimmed V and J ends, which lost 0 bases and 3 bases, there was a span of 8 bases. In DNA, the CDR3 is TGTGCCAGCAGCTTAGCAGGACGGGACACCGGGGAGCTGTTTTTT. Residues: CASSLAGRDTGELFF.

The chain uses TRBV5-6 and TRBJ1-5; D uncertain. The CDR3 is made up of 16 amino acids. Trimming pared 2 bases from V and 4 bases from J, leaving 16 bases between. Germline values: CDR1 SGHDT, CDR2 YYEEEE. CDR3 in amino acids: CASSLFDGAPNQPQHF. In DNA, the CDR3 is TGTGCCAGCAGCTTATTTGACGGAGCTCCAAATCAGCCCCAGCATTTT.

The gene calls are TRBV3-1 (or the pseudogene TRBV3-2) and TRBJ2-7; a weak D match, TRBD1 (6 bases). V was clipped by 4 bases and J by 5 bases, with 18 bases between them. CDR3 length equals 15 residues. Looked up from germline, CDR1 is LGHDT and CDR2 is YNNKEL (reference sequence). The CDR3 nucleotides read TGTGCCAGCAGCCGCGCGGCAGGGGTGAAGAACGAGCAGTACTTC. Translation: CASSRAAGVKNEQYF.

The chain has TRBV5-6 and TRBJ1-1; 10 bases match TRBD1. The trim removed 3 bases at V and 1 base at J, leaving 0 bases unmatched. From germline, CDR1 is SGHDT and CDR2 YYEEEE. This CDR3 has 14 residues. In nucleotides, the CDR3 is TGTGCCAGCAGCTGGACAGGGGGGAACACTGAAGCTTTCTTT. Its protein product is CASSWTGGNTEAFF.

The V gene is TRBV5-1, the J gene TRBJ2-1; possible D gene TRBD2, 5 bases. This CDR3 comprises 13 residues. V lost 3 bases and J 9 bases, leaving 13 bases between the germline ends. Germline V gene sequence: CDR1 SGHRS, CDR2 YFSETQ. In DNA, the CDR3 is TGCGCCAGCAGCTGGACTTCTTCCGGTGAGCAGTTCTTC. It yields the protein CASSWTSSGEQFF.

This CDR3 reads CASSEGQITGELFF. CDR3 bases: TGCGCCAGCAGCGAGGGACAGATCACCGGGGAGCTGTTTTTT. The chain links TRBV5-1 to TRBJ2-2; 7 bases map to TRBD1. This CDR3 comprises 14 residues. Germline trimming cut 4 bases from V and 4 bases from J; bases unmatched to any gene: 4. CDR1 and CDR2 (germline): SGHRS, YFSETQ.

This clone occurred once. This chain joins TRBV2 and TRBJ1-1; no definite D call. The CDR3 is made up of 14 amino acids. Germline loops: CDR1 SNHLY, CDR2 FYNNEI. The germline V and J ends were trimmed by 7 bases and 1 base, with 13 bases remaining between them. This CDR3 is CASMKQGPNTEAFF. CDR3 bases: TGTGCCAGCATGAAGCAAGGCCCGAACACTGAAGCTTTCTTT. The whole variable domain, remainder taken from reference TRBV2 and TRBJ1-1, is EPEVTQTPSHQVTQMGQEVILRCVPISNHLYFYWYRQILGQKVEFLVSFYNNEISEKSEIFDDQFSVERPDGSNFTLKIRSTKLEDSAMYFCASMKQGPNTEAFFGQGTRLTVV.

In this sample, this clone turned up a few times. Other DNA sequences in this sample translate to the same CDR3. J is TRBJ1-2 and V is TRBV30; D gene uncertain. This CDR3 region has 13 residues. Trimming removed 2 bases at V and 4 bases at J, with 11 bases between. Germline values: CDR1 GTSNPN, CDR2 SVGIG (reference sequence). The CDR3 protein is CAWSRDRPYGYTF. As DNA, the CDR3 is TGTGCCTGGAGTCGAGATAGACCCTATGGCTACACCTTC.

This clone was detected once. The chain is built from TRBV11-3 and TRBJ1-1; D is possibly TRBD1 (5 bases). The germline CDR1 and CDR2 sequences are SGHNT and YENEEA. Trimming shortened V by 5 bases and J by 1 base, and 11 bases separated the two germline ends. The CDR3 loop spans 14 amino acids. CDR3 nucleotides: TGTGCCAGCAGCCCCCGGGGGGGGAACACTGAAGCTTTCTTT. This encodes CASSPRGGNTEAFF.